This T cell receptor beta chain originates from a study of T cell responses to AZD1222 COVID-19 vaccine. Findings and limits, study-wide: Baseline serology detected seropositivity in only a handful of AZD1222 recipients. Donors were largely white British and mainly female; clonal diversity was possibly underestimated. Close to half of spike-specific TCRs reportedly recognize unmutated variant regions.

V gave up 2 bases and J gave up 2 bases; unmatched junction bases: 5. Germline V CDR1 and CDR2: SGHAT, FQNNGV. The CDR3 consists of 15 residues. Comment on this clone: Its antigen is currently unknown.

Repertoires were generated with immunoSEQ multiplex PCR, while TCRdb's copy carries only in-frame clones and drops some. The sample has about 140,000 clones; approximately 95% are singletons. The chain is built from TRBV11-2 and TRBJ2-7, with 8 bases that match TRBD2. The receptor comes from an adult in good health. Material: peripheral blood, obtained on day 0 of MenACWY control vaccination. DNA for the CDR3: TGTGCCAGCAGCTTATTGCGGGGGGACGCCTACGAGCAGTACTTC. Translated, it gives CASSLLRGDAYEQYF. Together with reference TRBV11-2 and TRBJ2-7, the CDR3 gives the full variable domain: EAGVAQSPRYKIIEKRQSVAFWCNPISGHATLYWYQQILGQGPKLLIQFQNNGVVDDSQLPKDRFSAERLKGVDSTLKIQPAKLEDSAVYLCASSLLRGDAYEQYFGPGTRLTVT.